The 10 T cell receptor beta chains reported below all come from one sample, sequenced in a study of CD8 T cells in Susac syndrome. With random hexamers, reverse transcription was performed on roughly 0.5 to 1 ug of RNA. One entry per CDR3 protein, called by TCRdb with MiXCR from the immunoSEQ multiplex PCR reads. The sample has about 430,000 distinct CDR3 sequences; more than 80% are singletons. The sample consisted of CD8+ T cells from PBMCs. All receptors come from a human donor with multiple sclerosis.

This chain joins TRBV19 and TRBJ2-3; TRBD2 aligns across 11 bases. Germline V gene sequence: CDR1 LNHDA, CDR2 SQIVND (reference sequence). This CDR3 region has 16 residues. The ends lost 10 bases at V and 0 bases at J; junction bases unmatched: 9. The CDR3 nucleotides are TGTGCCACAAGGGCGACTAGCGGGATAAGCACAGATACGCAGTATTTT. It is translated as CATRATSGISTDTQYF.

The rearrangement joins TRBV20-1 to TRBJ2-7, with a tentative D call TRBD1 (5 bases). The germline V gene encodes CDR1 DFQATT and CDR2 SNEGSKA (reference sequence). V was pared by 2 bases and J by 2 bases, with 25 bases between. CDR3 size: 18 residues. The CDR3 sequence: CSARQYNPRERVTYEQYF. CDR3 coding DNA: TGCAGTGCTAGACAATACAACCCCAGGGAAAGGGTAACCTACGAGCAGTACTTC.

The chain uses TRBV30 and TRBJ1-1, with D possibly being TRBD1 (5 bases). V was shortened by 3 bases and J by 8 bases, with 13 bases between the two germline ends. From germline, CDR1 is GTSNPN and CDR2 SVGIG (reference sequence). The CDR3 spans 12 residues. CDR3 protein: CAWREVSGEAFF. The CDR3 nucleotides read TGTGCCTGGAGGGAGGTCTCAGGGGAAGCTTTCTTT.

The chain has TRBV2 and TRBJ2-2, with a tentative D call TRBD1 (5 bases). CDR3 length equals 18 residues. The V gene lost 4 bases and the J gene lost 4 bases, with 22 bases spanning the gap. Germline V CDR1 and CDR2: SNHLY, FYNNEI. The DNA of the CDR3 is TGTGCCAGCAGTGCCCAGGGAAGGGTCCTGGGGATCACCGGGGAGCTGTTTTTT. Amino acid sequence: CASSAQGRVLGITGELFF. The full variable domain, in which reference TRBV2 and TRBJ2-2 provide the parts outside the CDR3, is EPEVTQTPSHQVTQMGQEVILRCVPISNHLYFYWYRQILGQKVEFLVSFYNNEISEKSEIFDDQFSVERPDGSNFTLKIRSTKLEDSAMYFCASSAQGRVLGITGELFFGEGSRLTVL.

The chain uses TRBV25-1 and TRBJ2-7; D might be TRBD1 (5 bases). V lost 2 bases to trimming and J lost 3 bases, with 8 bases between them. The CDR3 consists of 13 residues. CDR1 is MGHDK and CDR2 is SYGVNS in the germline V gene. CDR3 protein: CASSELQGYEQYF. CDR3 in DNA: TGTGCCAGCAGTGAACTGCAGGGCTACGAGCAGTACTTC.

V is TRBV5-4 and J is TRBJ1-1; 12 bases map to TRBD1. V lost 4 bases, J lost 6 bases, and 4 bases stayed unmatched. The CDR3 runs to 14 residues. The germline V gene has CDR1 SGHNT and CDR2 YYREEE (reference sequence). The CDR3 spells CASSVGTGGPEAFF. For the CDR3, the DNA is TGTGCCAGCAGCGTGGGGACAGGGGGCCCTGAAGCTTTCTTT.

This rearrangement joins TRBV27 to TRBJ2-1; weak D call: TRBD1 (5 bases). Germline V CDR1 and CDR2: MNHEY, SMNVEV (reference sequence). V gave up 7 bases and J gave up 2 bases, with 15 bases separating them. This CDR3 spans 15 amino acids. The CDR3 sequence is CASTLGEGAYNEQFF. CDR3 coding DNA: TGTGCCAGCACTCTAGGGGAAGGCGCCTACAATGAGCAGTTCTTC.

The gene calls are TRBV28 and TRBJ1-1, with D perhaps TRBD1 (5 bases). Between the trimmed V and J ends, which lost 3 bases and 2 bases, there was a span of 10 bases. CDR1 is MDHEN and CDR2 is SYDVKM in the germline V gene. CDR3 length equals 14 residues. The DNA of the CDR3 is TGTGCCAGCAGTTTTTCGACAGCCAACACTGAAGCTTTCTTT. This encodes CASSFSTANTEAFF.

The CDR3: CASSLIGGIDQETQYF. The CDR3 bases are TGTGCCAGCAGCTTGATCGGGGGGATCGACCAAGAGACCCAGTACTTC. The chain is built from TRBV7-9 and TRBJ2-5, with 7 bases that match TRBD2. Germline V gene sequence: CDR1 SEHNR, CDR2 FQNEAQ (reference sequence). The CDR3 has 16 amino acids. Germline trimming cut 3 bases from V and 0 bases from J; bases unmatched to any gene: 7.

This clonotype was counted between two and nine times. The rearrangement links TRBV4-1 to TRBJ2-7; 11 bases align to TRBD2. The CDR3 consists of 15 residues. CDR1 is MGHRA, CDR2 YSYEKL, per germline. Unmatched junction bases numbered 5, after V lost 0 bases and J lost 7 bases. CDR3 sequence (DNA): TGCGCCAGCAGCCAAGATAGCGGGAGGGCCTGGGAGCAGTACTTC. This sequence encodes CASSQDSGRAWEQYF.